This TCR beta chain derives from a study of cytomegalovirus exposure and HLA in healthy donors. Study findings and constraints: TRBV6-2, TRBV6-3 and some other V segments were excluded as indistinguishable. Sequencing probably produced one cluster of sequence variants that were highly shared. Fewer N-insertions than the roughly 600-donor mean were reportedly shown by an Asian-associated ancestry cluster in a later analysis. Usually a TCR sequence was rare, but some public TCRs were found in many donors.

The PCR employed 60 Vbeta primers together with 13 Jbeta primers. Data came from immunoSEQ multiplex PCR; TCRdb stores just in-frame clones and leaves some out. The profile shows approximately 67,000 clones, 75% to 90% of them singletons. On this clone itself: Its specificity is unknown.

The V end was cut by 4 bases, the J end by 16 bases, with 18 bases between. The length of the CDR3 is 12 residues. Per the germline V gene, CDR1 is SGHRS and CDR2 is YFSETQ. The J gene is TRBJ2-1, the V gene TRBV5-1; no reliable D call. This receptor was taken from a woman aged 30 to 39 in good health and CMV-seropositive. Sequenced input: PBMCs. The CDR3 sequence: CASSPLGLAAFF. The CDR3 DNA reads as TGCGCCAGCAGCCCCCTCGGGTTAGCCGCCTTCTTC.